One and the same sample provided the 4 T cell receptor beta chains below, sequenced in a study of T cells after yellow fever vaccination. Each CDR3 protein gets one entry after TCRdb re-called the 5' RACE reads with MiXCR. The table shows hundreds of thousands of distinct CDR3 sequences, with 20% to 25% occurring only once. Material: PBMCs, obtained about 21 days after the first yellow fever vaccination. The receptors were sampled from a man younger than 35 who received the YFV17D yellow fever vaccine.

The table lists this clonotype with a few counts. The V gene is TRBV7-9, the J gene TRBJ1-4; D remains ambiguous. Trimming stripped 6 bases from V and 12 bases from J, with 20 bases between. The CDR3 consists of 14 residues. Germline V lookup: CDR1 SEHNR, CDR2 FQNEAQ (reference sequence). CDR3 nucleotide sequence: TGTGCCAGCAGGACCGGGATCCGGTATAGCCAACTGTTTTTT. Amino acid sequence: CASRTGIRYSQLFF.

The V gene is TRBV4-2, the J gene TRBJ1-5; D remains ambiguous. Trimming shortened V by 2 bases and J by 3 bases, and 14 bases separated the two germline ends. The CDR3 extends over 16 amino acids. The germline V gene encodes CDR1 LGHNA and CDR2 YNFKEQ. In nucleotides, the CDR3 is TGTGCCAGCAGCCAATTCGAGGGCGGGAACAATCAGCCCCAGCATTTT. This gives the protein CASSQFEGGNNQPQHF.

This clonotype was observed many times. The V gene is TRBV5-5, the J gene TRBJ2-7; possibly TRBD2 for D (5 bases). CDR3 length: 14 residues. V gave up 1 base and J gave up 3 bases, with 11 bases separating them. Germline V gene sequence: CDR1 SGHKS, CDR2 YYEKEE (reference sequence). The CDR3 region has the DNA TGTGCCAGCAGCTTGAAGGTAGAGGGCTACGAGCAGTACTTC. It specifies CASSLKVEGYEQYF. The full variable domain, rest sourced from reference TRBV5-5 and TRBJ2-7, is DAGVTQSPTHLIKTRGQQVTLRCSPISGHKSVSWYQQVLGQGPQFIFQYYEKEERGRGNFPDRFSARQFPNYSSELNVNALLLGDSALYLCASSLKVEGYEQYFGPGTRLTVT.

This rearrangement joins TRBV5-6 to TRBJ2-1; D is ambiguous. Trimming removed 1 base from V and 9 bases from J, with 14 bases in between. From germline, CDR1 is SGHDT and CDR2 YYEEEE. CDR3 length: 14 amino acids. The CDR3 bases are TGTGCCAGCAGCTTGCGGACCCCGATCGGTGAGCAGTTCTTC. This translates into CASSLRTPIGEQFF.